One and the same sample provided the 8 T cell receptor beta chains below, sequenced in a study of vaccination and CD4 T cells after COVID-19. Time point in this sample: late sampling 161 to 241 days after vaccination in a few convalescent patients. TCRdb re-called the PCR reads through MiXCR, storing one row per CDR3 protein. The sample lists 25,000 to 30,000 distinct CDR3 sequences; roughly 45% were seen once. The input for sequencing was CD4+ T cells from blood, taken about 7 months after SARS-CoV-2 vaccination. All receptors derive from a human donor who had recovered from COVID-19.

This sequence joins TRBV4-1 and TRBJ1-1; 7 bases are shared with TRBD1. Germline values: CDR1 MGHRA, CDR2 YSYEKL. The junction had 6 bases not matched to a gene; V was cut back by 1 base and J by 1 base. This CDR3 is built from 16 residues. The CDR3 loop reads CASSQVWSGGNTEAFF. The CDR3 nucleotides read TGCGCCAGCAGCCAAGTTTGGTCAGGGGGGAACACTGAAGCTTTCTTT.

The CDR3 coding sequence is TGTGCCAGCAGCTTAGACCTGGACAGAGCTAACTATGGCTACACCTTC. Translated: CASSLDLDRANYGYTF. V gene TRBV7-2 combines with J gene TRBJ1-2; D possibly corresponds to TRBD1 (6 bases). Germline CDR1 SGHTA, CDR2 FQGNSA. This CDR3 is built from 16 residues. The V gene lost 1 base and the J gene lost 0 bases, with 12 bases spanning the gap.

V is TRBV20-1 and J is TRBJ2-1; 11 bases fit TRBD2. Germline lookup yields CDR1 DFQATT and CDR2 SNEGSKA (reference sequence). Trimming removed 3 bases from V and 4 bases from J; junction bases left unmatched: 2. The CDR3 has 14 residues. This CDR3 is CSASGTSGYNEQFF. The DNA of the CDR3 is TGCAGTGCTAGCGGGACTAGCGGATACAATGAGCAGTTCTTC.

This clonotype was picked up a small number of times. CDR3 DNA sequence: TGTGCCAGCAGTTTAGGAGTGGCTCGCAATTATAATTCACCCCTCCACTTT. Translated: CASSLGVARNYNSPLHF. The V and J genes are TRBV27 and TRBJ1-6, with unresolved D. Germline V gene data show CDR1 as MNHEY and CDR2 as SMNVEV (reference sequence). V lost 2 bases, J lost 4 bases, and 15 bases lay in between. The length of the CDR3 is 17 residues.

The chain links TRBV7-6 to TRBJ1-1; D is uncertain. There are 13 residues in the CDR3. Germline V lookup: CDR1 SGHVS, CDR2 FNYEAQ. Trimming removed 1 base at V and 6 bases at J, with 9 bases between. The CDR3 spells CASSLGAGSEAFF. CDR3 nucleotide sequence: TGTGCCAGCAGCTTAGGTGCGGGGTCTGAAGCTTTCTTT.

The CDR3 sequence: CSARNTANNYGYTF. The CDR3 DNA reads as TGCAGTGCCCGTAATACAGCAAATAACTATGGCTACACCTTC. The chain links TRBV20-1 to TRBJ1-2; D is undetermined. This CDR3 spans 14 amino acids. The V gene's germline CDR1 is DFQATT and CDR2 SNEGSKA (reference sequence). Trimming shortened V by 6 bases and J by 1 base, and 15 bases separated the two germline ends.

The chain combines TRBV15 with TRBJ1-1; D perhaps matches TRBD1 (5 bases). This CDR3 has 14 amino acids. From germline, CDR1 is LNHNV and CDR2 YYDKDF (reference sequence). Trimming removed 0 bases from V and 4 bases from J, with 9 bases in between. The CDR3 sequence: CATSRENGGTEAFF. As DNA, the CDR3 is TGTGCCACCAGCAGAGAAAATGGGGGCACTGAAGCTTTCTTT. Together with reference TRBV15 and TRBJ1-1, the CDR3 gives the full variable domain: DAMVIQNPRYQVTQFGKPVTLSCSQTLNHNVMYWYQQKSSQAPKLLFHYYDKDFNNEADTPDNFQSRRPNTSFCFLDIRSPGLGDTAMYLCATSRENGGTEAFFGQGTRLTVV.

This chain uses TRBV7-9 with TRBJ1-2; D is ambiguous. The V end was cut by 3 bases, the J end by 4 bases, with 15 bases between. The CDR3 extends over 15 amino acids. Per germline, CDR1 SEHNR and CDR2 FQNEAQ (reference sequence). CDR3 protein: CASSLGQSPVYGYTF. DNA for the CDR3: TGTGCCAGCAGCTTGGGCCAGTCCCCCGTCTATGGCTACACCTTC.